This T cell receptor (beta chain) was profiled in a study of blood T cell repertoires in COVID-19. Turning to the study itself: The samples span acute and convalescent COVID-19 from the United States, Italy and Spain. The analysed material was cDNA or gDNA that came from T cells, B-cell-depleted T cells, or PBMCs.

With 0 bases removed from V and 0 bases from J, the gap between germline ends came to 6 bases. The length of the CDR3 is 15 residues. The V gene's germline CDR1 is SGHRS and CDR2 YFSETQ. This clone was counted between two and nine times. Per the original data handling: Amplification of reference gene primers provided the estimated nucleated cell counts. Sequenced by immunoSEQ multiplex PCR; TCRdb stores in-frame clones only, minus some. V and J calls and clone size are those listed in that table; D and trimming were worked out from the DNA. Among a few hundred thousand clones, 65% to 90% were seen once, and the ten largest hold roughly 2%.

The sequenced material came from peripheral blood. The receptor was derived from a man between 25 and 39 years old with active or convalescent COVID-19. The rearrangement uses TRBV5-1 and TRBJ2-2; D gene unclear. The CDR3 DNA is TGCGCCAGCAGCTTGGAGCGTCCGAACACCGGGGAGCTGTTTTTT. It encodes CASSLERPNTGELFF.